This is a list of T cell receptor beta chains from one sample in a study of shared clonotypes between healthy human individuals. Some clones are missing from TCRdb's copy, which holds only in-frame ones; the method was immunoSEQ multiplex PCR. Of more than 2,000,000 clones listed, 90% to 95% are singletons. The sample consisted of naive CD4+ T cells from PBMCs. The receptors stem from a man aged 18 to 30 in good health. Some clones in this sample may be carry-over from other donors' samples. The CDR3 runs from the conserved cysteine through the conserved F or W. The D gene is left open where the match is weak. Only some rows state a clone size, as once, few, many or a class for expanded clones.

cdr3_aa: CASSFPQRDTGELFF
cdr3_nt: TGTGCCAGCAGTTTTCCGCAGAGGGACACCGGGGAGCTGTTTTTT
d_call: -
v_call: TRBV28
clone_size: -
j_call: TRBJ2-2

cdr3_aa: CASSARDPDRVLGGYTF
cdr3_nt: TGTGCCAGCAGCGCAAGAGACCCGGACAGGGTGTTGGGAGGCTACACCTTC
d_call: TRBD1
v_call: TRBV7-8
clone_size: -
j_call: TRBJ1-2

cdr3_aa: CASTSGASGNTIYF
cdr3_nt: TGTGCCAGCACCTCAGGTGCCTCTGGAAACACCATATATTTT
d_call: -
v_call: TRBV9
clone_size: few
j_call: TRBJ1-3

cdr3_aa: CASSYDAGQPNTEAFF
cdr3_nt: TGTGCCAGCAGCTACGACGCCGGACAGCCGAACACTGAAGCTTTCTTT
d_call: -
v_call: TRBV7-2
clone_size: -
j_call: TRBJ1-1

cdr3_aa: CASSWSIGGTYEQYF
cdr3_nt: TGCGCCAGCAGCTGGTCGATCGGGGGAACCTACGAGCAGTACTTC
d_call: -
v_call: TRBV5-1
clone_size: once
j_call: TRBJ2-7

cdr3_aa: CASSLGVSASGREETQYF
cdr3_nt: TGTGCCAGCAGCTTAGGGGTTTCGGCTAGCGGGAGGGAAGAGACCCAGTACTTC
d_call: TRBD2
v_call: TRBV11-2
clone_size: -
j_call: TRBJ2-5

cdr3_aa: CASSQGQVAETQYF
cdr3_nt: TGCGCCAGCAGCCAAGGACAGGTTGCTGAGACCCAGTACTTC
d_call: -
v_call: TRBV4-3
clone_size: -
j_call: TRBJ2-5

cdr3_aa: CASSVMTGRWSEQFF
cdr3_nt: TGTGCCAGCAGTGTAATGACAGGGCGGTGGTCTGAGCAGTTCTTC
d_call: TRBD1
v_call: TRBV28
clone_size: -
j_call: TRBJ2-1

cdr3_aa: CASSPSGSTDTQYF
cdr3_nt: TGTGCCAGCAGCCCTAGCGGGAGCACAGATACGCAGTATTTT
d_call: TRBD2
v_call: TRBV7-9
clone_size: -
j_call: TRBJ2-3

cdr3_aa: CASSLYSPGEGYTF
cdr3_nt: TGCGCCAGCAGCTTGTATTCTCCCGGGGAGGGCTACACCTTC
d_call: -
v_call: TRBV5-1
clone_size: -
j_call: TRBJ1-2

cdr3_aa: CASSQGGRGGSDEKLFF
cdr3_nt: TGTGCCAGCAGCCAAGGGGGAAGGGGGGGAAGCGATGAAAAACTGTTTTTT
d_call: -
v_call: TRBV4-2
clone_size: -
j_call: TRBJ1-4

cdr3_aa: CASSEVIMPQNYGYTF
cdr3_nt: TGTGCCAGCAGTGAAGTTATTATGCCTCAAAACTATGGCTACACCTTC
d_call: -
v_call: TRBV2
clone_size: -
j_call: TRBJ1-2

cdr3_aa: CASSLPLQLYYGYTF
cdr3_nt: TGTGCCAGCAGTTTACCCCTCCAGCTCTACTATGGCTACACCTTC
d_call: -
v_call: TRBV28
clone_size: -
j_call: TRBJ1-2

cdr3_aa: CASSGRVNRGDQPQHF
cdr3_nt: TGTGCCAGCAGTGGGAGGGTGAACAGGGGTGATCAGCCCCAGCATTTT
d_call: TRBD1
v_call: TRBV2
clone_size: -
j_call: TRBJ1-5

cdr3_aa: CAWSGPGVENSPLHF
cdr3_nt: TGTGCCTGGAGTGGACCGGGAGTAGAGAATTCACCCCTCCACTTT
d_call: -
v_call: TRBV30
clone_size: -
j_call: TRBJ1-6

cdr3_aa: CASSLVVGGETQYF
cdr3_nt: TGCGCCAGCAGCTTGGTAGTGGGAGGGGAGACCCAGTACTTC
d_call: TRBD2
v_call: TRBV5-1
clone_size: -
j_call: TRBJ2-5

cdr3_aa: CASSFGETQYF
cdr3_nt: TGTGCCAGCAGTTTCGGAGAGACCCAGTACTTC
d_call: -
v_call: TRBV28
clone_size: -
j_call: TRBJ2-5

cdr3_aa: CASSVLVERGRKNQPQHF
cdr3_nt: TGTGCCAGCTCCGTCCTCGTCGAGAGGGGTAGGAAGAATCAGCCCCAGCATTTT
d_call: -
v_call: TRBV18
clone_size: -
j_call: TRBJ1-5

cdr3_aa: CASSKPIGTLGNQPQHF
cdr3_nt: TGTGCCAGTAGCAAACCCATTGGGACACTGGGCAATCAGCCCCAGCATTTT
d_call: -
v_call: TRBV19
clone_size: -
j_call: TRBJ1-5

cdr3_aa: CASSQLVDEQYF
cdr3_nt: TGTGCCAGCAGCCAACTGGTGGACGAGCAGTACTTC
d_call: -
v_call: TRBV14
clone_size: -
j_call: TRBJ2-7

cdr3_aa: CAWSKQGPHGNQPQHF
cdr3_nt: TGTGCCTGGAGTAAACAGGGCCCCCACGGCAATCAGCCCCAGCATTTT
d_call: -
v_call: TRBV30
clone_size: -
j_call: TRBJ1-5

cdr3_aa: CASSPLAGGPNEQFF
cdr3_nt: TGCGCCAGCAGCCCATTAGCGGGAGGGCCGAATGAGCAGTTCTTC
d_call: TRBD2
v_call: TRBV5-1
clone_size: -
j_call: TRBJ2-1

cdr3_aa: CASSRSTGGTGELFF
cdr3_nt: TGTGCCAGCAGTCGAAGTACAGGGGGCACCGGGGAGCTGTTTTTT
d_call: TRBD1
v_call: TRBV25-1
clone_size: -
j_call: TRBJ2-2

cdr3_aa: CASSLDTGYGYGYTF
cdr3_nt: TGTGCCAGCAGTTTGGATACAGGGTATGGCTATGGCTACACCTTC
d_call: -
v_call: TRBV28
clone_size: -
j_call: TRBJ1-2

cdr3_aa: CASSFDPSSPLHF
cdr3_nt: TGTGCCAGCAGCTTTGATCCCAGTTCACCCCTCCACTTT
d_call: -
v_call: TRBV7-9
clone_size: -
j_call: TRBJ1-6

cdr3_aa: CARRDRHILTSYEQYF
cdr3_nt: TGTGCCCGCCGGGACAGGCACATTCTGACATCCTACGAGCAGTACTTC
d_call: TRBD1
v_call: TRBV28
clone_size: -
j_call: TRBJ2-7

cdr3_aa: CASRGLLAKNIQYF
cdr3_nt: TGTGCCAGCAGAGGGTTACTAGCCAAAAACATTCAGTACTTC
d_call: -
v_call: TRBV2
clone_size: -
j_call: TRBJ2-4

cdr3_aa: CATSREPRSSYEQYF
cdr3_nt: TGTGCCACCAGCAGAGAACCTAGGAGCTCCTACGAGCAGTACTTC
d_call: -
v_call: TRBV15
clone_size: -
j_call: TRBJ2-7

cdr3_aa: CASGPYEQYF
cdr3_nt: TGTGCCAGCGGTCCCTACGAGCAGTACTTC
d_call: -
v_call: TRBV6-1
clone_size: -
j_call: TRBJ2-7

cdr3_aa: CASSYRTGTVAYEQYF
cdr3_nt: TGTGCCAGCAGTTACAGAACCGGGACAGTGGCCTACGAGCAGTACTTC
d_call: TRBD1
v_call: TRBV6-5
clone_size: -
j_call: TRBJ2-7

cdr3_aa: CASSQDQGLAYNEQFF
cdr3_nt: TGTGCCAGCAGCCAAGATCAAGGACTAGCTTACAATGAGCAGTTCTTC
d_call: TRBD2
v_call: TRBV14
clone_size: -
j_call: TRBJ2-1

cdr3_aa: CASSQHNPNYGYTF
cdr3_nt: TGTGCCAGCAGCCAACACAACCCTAACTATGGCTACACCTTC
d_call: -
v_call: TRBV7-9
clone_size: once
j_call: TRBJ1-2

cdr3_aa: CASSPPGLGGETQYF
cdr3_nt: TGTGCCAGCTCACCGCCGGGCCTGGGGGGAGAGACCCAGTACTTC
d_call: -
v_call: TRBV18
clone_size: once
j_call: TRBJ2-5

cdr3_aa: CASRPTGAGYEQYF
cdr3_nt: TGTGCCAGCAGACCCACAGGGGCTGGTTACGAGCAGTACTTC
d_call: TRBD1
v_call: TRBV28
clone_size: -
j_call: TRBJ2-7

cdr3_aa: CASSPGQGQGGYTF
cdr3_nt: TGTGCCAGCTCACCCGGACAGGGTCAGGGGGGCTACACCTTC
d_call: TRBD1
v_call: TRBV18
clone_size: -
j_call: TRBJ1-2